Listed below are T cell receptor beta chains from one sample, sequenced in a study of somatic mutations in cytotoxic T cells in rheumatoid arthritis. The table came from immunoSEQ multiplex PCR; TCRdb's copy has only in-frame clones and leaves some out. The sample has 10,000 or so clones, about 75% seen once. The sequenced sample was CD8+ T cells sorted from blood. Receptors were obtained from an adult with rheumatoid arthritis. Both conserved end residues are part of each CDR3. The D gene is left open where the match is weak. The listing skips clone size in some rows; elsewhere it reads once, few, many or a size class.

CDR3nt: TGTGCCAGCAGCATCCACATCGTCTCCTATAATTCACCCCTCCACTTT; CDR3aa: CASSIHIVSYNSPLHF; j_gene: TRBJ1-6; v_gene: TRBV13; d_gene: .; abundance: .
CDR3nt: TGTGCCAGCAGTTTGGGGACTGATACCTACGAGCAGTACTTC; CDR3aa: CASSLGTDTYEQYF; j_gene: TRBJ2-7; v_gene: TRBV27; d_gene: .; abundance: .
CDR3nt: TGCGCCAGCAGTGATGGGGGCACTGAAGCTTTCTTT; CDR3aa: CASSDGGTEAFF; j_gene: TRBJ1-1; v_gene: TRBV10-1; d_gene: .; abundance: .
CDR3nt: TGTGCCAGTACGACCCAGGCGCTAAACACCGGGGAGCTGTTTTTT; CDR3aa: CASTTQALNTGELFF; j_gene: TRBJ2-2; v_gene: TRBV19; d_gene: .; abundance: .
CDR3nt: TGCGCCAGCAGTGGCCCCGGGACAGGGGGCGCATCTAAAGCCTACGAGCAGTACTTC; CDR3aa: CASSGPGTGGASKAYEQYF; j_gene: TRBJ2-7; v_gene: TRBV10-2; d_gene: TRBD1; abundance: .
CDR3nt: TGTGCCAGCATTCCACCGACAGACACCGGGGAGCTGTTTTTT; CDR3aa: CASIPPTDTGELFF; j_gene: TRBJ2-2; v_gene: TRBV2; d_gene: .; abundance: few
CDR3nt: TGTGCCAGCAGGAAGGACAGAGCAACTAATGAAAAACTGTTTTTT; CDR3aa: CASRKDRATNEKLFF; j_gene: TRBJ1-4; v_gene: TRBV2; d_gene: .; abundance: .
CDR3nt: TGTGCCAGCAGCGCGATAGGGACAGAACAAGAGACCCAGTACTTC; CDR3aa: CASSAIGTEQETQYF; j_gene: TRBJ2-5; v_gene: TRBV9; d_gene: TRBD1; abundance: .
CDR3nt: TGTGCCAGCAGTGCCCCCGAGAATCCTGGAAACACCATATATTTT; CDR3aa: CASSAPENPGNTIYF; j_gene: TRBJ1-3; v_gene: TRBV2; d_gene: .; abundance: few
CDR3nt: TGTGCCAGCAGACCTCAGAACGAAAATGAGCAGTTCTTC; CDR3aa: CASRPQNENEQFF; j_gene: TRBJ2-1; v_gene: TRBV7-9; d_gene: .; abundance: few
CDR3nt: TGTGCCAGCAGCCAAGAACCTAGCGGGGGGGCCAATGAGCAGTTCTTC; CDR3aa: CASSQEPSGGANEQFF; j_gene: TRBJ2-1; v_gene: TRBV4-2; d_gene: TRBD2; abundance: .
CDR3nt: TGTGCCAGCAGTTTCGCGGCTGTTAGACCGGGACCGAACTACGAGCAGTACTTC; CDR3aa: CASSFAAVRPGPNYEQYF; j_gene: TRBJ2-7; v_gene: TRBV28; d_gene: .; abundance: .
CDR3nt: TGCGCCAGCAGCCTATTGGACCCAGGGAACACTGAAGCTTTCTTT; CDR3aa: CASSLLDPGNTEAFF; j_gene: TRBJ1-1; v_gene: TRBV5-1; d_gene: .; abundance: .
CDR3nt: TGTGCCAGCAGGCAAGGACAGTACTATGGCTACACCTTC; CDR3aa: CASRQGQYYGYTF; j_gene: TRBJ1-2; v_gene: TRBV6-5; d_gene: .; abundance: few
CDR3nt: TGTGCCAGCATCCCGGAGGGGGTATCTGGGGCCAACGTCCTGACTTTC; CDR3aa: CASIPEGVSGANVLTF; j_gene: TRBJ2-6; v_gene: TRBV28; d_gene: .; abundance: .
CDR3nt: TGTGCCAGCAGCTTAGAAGCAGGGGATATCGAGCAGTACTTC; CDR3aa: CASSLEAGDIEQYF; j_gene: TRBJ2-7; v_gene: TRBV7-2; d_gene: .; abundance: .
CDR3nt: TGTGCCAGCAGAGGGACTAGCGGGTCCCGCACAGATACGCAGTATTTT; CDR3aa: CASRGTSGSRTDTQYF; j_gene: TRBJ2-3; v_gene: TRBV28; d_gene: TRBD2; abundance: .
CDR3nt: TGTGCCAGCAGCCCCAGCGCGGGACAGCTCACTGAAGCTTTCTTT; CDR3aa: CASSPSAGQLTEAFF; j_gene: TRBJ1-1; v_gene: TRBV7-3; d_gene: TRBD1; abundance: .
CDR3nt: TGTGCCAGCAGTGACAACAGGGGGAACTATGGCTACACCTTC; CDR3aa: CASSDNRGNYGYTF; j_gene: TRBJ1-2; v_gene: TRBV2; d_gene: TRBD1; abundance: .
CDR3nt: TGTGCCAGCAGTCCCCGGGGGACAAACACCGGGGAGCTGTTTTTT; CDR3aa: CASSPRGTNTGELFF; j_gene: TRBJ2-2; v_gene: TRBV11-3; d_gene: .; abundance: .
CDR3nt: TGCAGCTCCTTAGAGGCGACCTACAATGAGCAGTTCTTC; CDR3aa: CSSLEATYNEQFF; j_gene: TRBJ2-1; v_gene: TRBV29-1; d_gene: .; abundance: .
CDR3nt: TGTGCCAGCAGCCAAGATGAAGGGGGCAAAGGGGCCAACGTCCTGACTTTC; CDR3aa: CASSQDEGGKGANVLTF; j_gene: TRBJ2-6; v_gene: TRBV4-2; d_gene: TRBD1; abundance: .
CDR3nt: TGTGCCAGCAGCTTAGATTCGGGACTCGCGTACAATGAGCAGTTCTTC; CDR3aa: CASSLDSGLAYNEQFF; j_gene: TRBJ2-1; v_gene: TRBV7-8; d_gene: .; abundance: .
CDR3nt: TGTGCCAGCAGTGACTGGACAGGGGCCTACGAGCAGTACTTC; CDR3aa: CASSDWTGAYEQYF; j_gene: TRBJ2-7; v_gene: TRBV6-1; d_gene: TRBD1; abundance: .
CDR3nt: TGCGCCAGCAGCTCCCGCCCGGACAGACCTAGAACCTACGAGCAGTACTTC; CDR3aa: CASSSRPDRPRTYEQYF; j_gene: TRBJ2-7; v_gene: TRBV5-1; d_gene: .; abundance: .
CDR3nt: TGTGCCAGCAGGACGTACGAGGGAGAGACCCAGTACTTC; CDR3aa: CASRTYEGETQYF; j_gene: TRBJ2-5; v_gene: TRBV27; d_gene: .; abundance: .
CDR3nt: TGTGCCAGCAGTGAAGGGGGCTGGGGCGAGCAGTACTTC; CDR3aa: CASSEGGWGEQYF; j_gene: TRBJ2-7; v_gene: TRBV2; d_gene: .; abundance: .